This TCR beta chain originates from a study of PD-L1 blockade in urothelial cancer. Study-level information: Starting in about 2014, patients were given atezolizumab (1,200 mg intravenously every 3 weeks). Male sex and bladder-origin urothelial cancer characterized about 90% of the 29 patients.

V was clipped by 3 bases and J by 4 bases; unmatched bases: 6. From germline, CDR1 is GTSNPN and CDR2 SVGIG (reference sequence). The CDR3 extends over 14 amino acids. Sequenced by immunoSEQ multiplex PCR; TCRdb stores in-frame clones only, minus some. The table has about 120,000 clones, around 89% seen once. The time point was: peripheral blood 6 weeks after treatment start. This chain uses TRBV30 with TRBJ1-2, with 9 nucleotides matching TRBD1. Sequenced material: PBMCs, taken around atezolizumab (anti-PD-L1) treatment. This receptor was taken from a man aged 55 to 70 with urothelial cancer. This CDR3 is CAWSTGGAAYGYTF. The CDR3 nucleotides are TGTGCCTGGAGCACAGGGGGCGCGGCCTATGGCTACACCTTC.